The source of this T cell receptor (beta chain) is a study of cytomegalovirus exposure and HLA in healthy donors. General observations from the study: Reportedly, cytomegalovirus status was diagnosed with high sensitivity and specificity.

Use of 60 Vbeta and 13 Jbeta primers characterized the PCR. Measured with immunoSEQ multiplex PCR; TCRdb has only the in-frame clones, and not every one. The sample includes around 200,000 clones, 80% to 85% seen only once; the top ten take roughly 1.6%. A remark on this clone: Its specificity is unknown.

Losses at the gene ends were 0 bases for V and 1 base for J; bases not matched to a gene: 10. Looked up from germline, CDR1 is SGHRS and CDR2 is YFSETQ. The CDR3 sequence is 18 residues long. The TCR was taken from a man aged 50-59 years in good health and CMV-seronegative. The rearrangement joins TRBV5-1 to TRBJ2-3; 8 nucleotides align to TRBD2. Sequencing was carried out using PBMCs. The CDR3: CASSLVPLEAGGTDTQYF. The CDR3 nucleotides read TGCGCCAGCAGCTTGGTTCCCCTAGAAGCGGGGGGCACAGATACGCAGTATTTT.